The 9 T cell receptor beta chains below were found in one sample sequenced in a study of cytomegalovirus exposure and HLA in healthy donors. Vbeta (60) and Jbeta (13) primers were used in the PCR. TCRdb keeps only in-frame clones here, not all; method: immunoSEQ multiplex PCR. The table has about 160,000 clones, almost 80% seen once. The specimen sequenced was PBMCs. Receptors were obtained from a woman aged 50 to 65 in good health and CMV-seropositive.

This sequence joins TRBV27 and TRBJ2-5; TRBD2 agrees at 11 bases. The CDR3 spans 14 residues. CDR1 and CDR2 (germline): MNHEY, SMNVEV (reference sequence). The junction had 4 bases not matched to a gene; V was cut back by 8 bases and J by 2 bases. CDR3 residues: CASRLAGLQETQYF. CDR3 DNA sequence: TGTGCCAGCCGACTAGCGGGGCTTCAAGAGACCCAGTACTTC.

The gene calls are TRBV6-5 and TRBJ2-7, with 9 bases identical to TRBD1. V trimming: 7 bases; J trimming: 4 bases; junction bases outside the gene matches: 5. CDR1 is MNHEY and CDR2 is SVGAGI in the germline V gene. The CDR3 has 13 amino acids. The CDR3 region has the DNA TGTGCCAGCACCAAGACAGGGGGATACGAGCAGTACTTC. This codes for CASTKTGGYEQYF.

The rearrangement links TRBV5-1 to TRBJ2-7, with D possibly TRBD2 on 6 matching bases. This CDR3 comprises 16 residues. Germline CDR1 is SGHRS and CDR2 is YFSETQ. V was pared by 4 bases and J by 0 bases, with 17 bases between. In DNA, the CDR3 is TGCGCCAGCAGCCCGGAGGGCGACATCTACTCCTACGAGCAGTACTTC. Amino acids: CASSPEGDIYSYEQYF.

V gene TRBV4-3 combines with J gene TRBJ1-3; 10 nucleotides line up with TRBD1. Germline CDR1 reads LGHNA; CDR2 reads YSLEER. V trimming: 3 bases; J trimming: 4 bases; junction bases outside the gene matches: 9. The CDR3 sequence is 17 residues long. In DNA, the CDR3 is TGCGCCAGCAGCCAGTCCTGGGGACAGGGGATAGGAAACACCATATATTTT. Translated: CASSQSWGQGIGNTIYF.

J is TRBJ2-1 and V is TRBV28; 8 nucleotides line up with TRBD1. V shed 1 base, J shed 2 bases, and the junction held 4 bases outside the gene matches. There are 16 residues in the CDR3. Germline CDR1 MDHEN, CDR2 SYDVKM. The CDR3 nucleotides read TGTGCCAGCAGTTTATTCGGGACAGGCGCCTACAATGAGCAGTTCTTC. It specifies CASSLFGTGAYNEQFF.

The chain links TRBV5-1 to TRBJ1-3; D uncertain. CDR1 and CDR2 (germline): SGHRS, YFSETQ. V lost 2 bases, J lost 7 bases, and 13 bases lay in between. This CDR3 comprises 14 residues. The CDR3 spells CASSLGSPGNTIYF. DNA for the CDR3: TGCGCCAGCAGCTTAGGGAGCCCCGGCAACACCATATATTTT.

This rearrangement joins TRBV19 to TRBJ2-1, with D possibly TRBD2 on 5 matching bases. This CDR3 comprises 14 residues. Germline-derived CDR1 and CDR2 are LNHDA and SQIVND (reference sequence). V shed 5 bases and J shed 6 bases, with 14 bases lying between them. CDR3 residues: CASSQRAAPNEQFF. The CDR3 DNA is TGTGCCAGTAGTCAGAGAGCGGCCCCCAATGAGCAGTTCTTC. The whole variable domain, remainder taken from reference TRBV19 and TRBJ2-1, is DGGITQSPKYLFRKEGQNVTLSCEQNLNHDAMYWYRQDPGQGLRLIYYSQIVNDFQKGDIAEGYSVSREKKESFPLTVTSAQKNPTAFYLCASSQRAAPNEQFFGPGTRLTVL.

There are a few counts of this clone. J is TRBJ2-7 and V is TRBV2; 10 bases agree with TRBD2. The germline V gene has CDR1 SNHLY and CDR2 FYNNEI. The CDR3 consists of 12 residues. Trimming took 7 bases from V and 5 from J; bases not matched to a gene: 2. CDR3 in amino acids: CASKGTSDEQYF. The CDR3 coding sequence is TGTGCCAGCAAAGGGACTAGCGACGAGCAGTACTTC.

This clone was observed a single time. The chain combines TRBV5-1 with TRBJ2-1; maybe TRBD2 (6 bases). Germline lookup yields CDR1 SGHRS and CDR2 YFSETQ. Trimming pared 0 bases from V and 7 bases from J, leaving 17 bases between. This CDR3 is 16 amino acids long. This CDR3 is CASSLEGLERMNEQFF. CDR3 DNA: TGCGCCAGCAGCTTGGAGGGACTCGAGAGGATGAATGAGCAGTTCTTC.